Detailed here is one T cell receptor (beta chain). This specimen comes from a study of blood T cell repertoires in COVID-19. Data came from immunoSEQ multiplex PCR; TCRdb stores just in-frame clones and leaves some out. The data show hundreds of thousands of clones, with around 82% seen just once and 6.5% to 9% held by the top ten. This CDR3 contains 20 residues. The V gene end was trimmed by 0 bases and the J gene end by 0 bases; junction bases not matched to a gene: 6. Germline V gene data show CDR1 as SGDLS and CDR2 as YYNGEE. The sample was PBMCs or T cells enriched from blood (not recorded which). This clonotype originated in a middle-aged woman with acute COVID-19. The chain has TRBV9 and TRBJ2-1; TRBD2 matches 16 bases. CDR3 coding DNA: TGTGCCAGCAGCGTAGGAGGAGGGACTAGCGGGAGGGTCTCCTACAATGAGCAGTTCTTC. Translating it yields CASSVGGGTSGRVSYNEQFF.